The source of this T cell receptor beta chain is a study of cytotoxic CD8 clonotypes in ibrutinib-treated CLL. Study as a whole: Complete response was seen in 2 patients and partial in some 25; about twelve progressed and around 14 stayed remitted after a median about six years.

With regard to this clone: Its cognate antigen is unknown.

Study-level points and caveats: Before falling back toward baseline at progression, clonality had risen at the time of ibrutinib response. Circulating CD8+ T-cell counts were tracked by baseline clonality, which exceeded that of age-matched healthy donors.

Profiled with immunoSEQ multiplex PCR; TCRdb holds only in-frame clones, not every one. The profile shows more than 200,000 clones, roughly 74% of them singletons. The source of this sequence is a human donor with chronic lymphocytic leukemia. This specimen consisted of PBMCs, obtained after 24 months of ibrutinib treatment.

The CDR3 protein is CASRQNRNTGELFF. In nucleotides, the CDR3 is TGTGCCAGCAGACAAAACAGGAACACCGGGGAGCTGTTTTTT. This chain uses TRBV27 with TRBJ2-2; D call uncertain. Germline V gene lookup returns CDR1 MNHEY and CDR2 SMNVEV (reference sequence). This CDR3 comprises 14 residues. V dropped 6 bases and J dropped 1 base, with 9 bases sitting between them.